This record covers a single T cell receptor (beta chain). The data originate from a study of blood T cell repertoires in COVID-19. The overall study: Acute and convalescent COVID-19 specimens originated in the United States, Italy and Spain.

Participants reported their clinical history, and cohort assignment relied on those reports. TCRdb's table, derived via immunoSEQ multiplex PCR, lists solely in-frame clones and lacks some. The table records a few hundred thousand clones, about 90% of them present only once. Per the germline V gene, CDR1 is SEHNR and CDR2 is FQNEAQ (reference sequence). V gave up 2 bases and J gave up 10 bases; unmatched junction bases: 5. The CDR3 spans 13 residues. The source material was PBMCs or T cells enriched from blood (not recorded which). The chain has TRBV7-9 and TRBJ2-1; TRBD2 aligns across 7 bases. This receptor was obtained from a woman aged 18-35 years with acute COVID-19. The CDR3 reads CASSLPAGVEQFF. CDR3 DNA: TGTGCCAGCAGCTTACCGGCGGGAGTCGAGCAGTTCTTC.